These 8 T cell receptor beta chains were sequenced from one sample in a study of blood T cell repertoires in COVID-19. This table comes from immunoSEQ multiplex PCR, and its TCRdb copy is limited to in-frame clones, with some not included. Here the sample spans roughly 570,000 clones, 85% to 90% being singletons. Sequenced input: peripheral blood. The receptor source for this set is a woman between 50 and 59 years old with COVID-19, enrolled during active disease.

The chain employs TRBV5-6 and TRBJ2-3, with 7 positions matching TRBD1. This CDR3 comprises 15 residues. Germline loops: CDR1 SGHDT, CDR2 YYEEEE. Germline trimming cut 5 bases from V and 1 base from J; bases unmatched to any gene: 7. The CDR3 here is CASSPTGARTDTQYF. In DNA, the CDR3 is TGTGCCAGCAGTCCTACAGGGGCCCGCACAGATACGCAGTATTTT.

The CDR3 nucleotides are TGCGCCAGCAGCCCCCCAGGCTCTGGGGCCAACGTCCTGACTTTC. The encoded protein is CASSPPGSGANVLTF. This rearrangement joins TRBV5-1 to TRBJ2-6; D is uncertain. CDR3 length: 15 residues. The V and J ends lost 4 bases and 0 bases respectively, with 8 bases between them. From germline, CDR1 is SGHRS and CDR2 YFSETQ.

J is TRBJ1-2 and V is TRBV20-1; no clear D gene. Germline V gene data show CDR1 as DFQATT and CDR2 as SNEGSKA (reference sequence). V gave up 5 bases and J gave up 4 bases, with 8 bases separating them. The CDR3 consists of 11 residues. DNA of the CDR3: TGCAGTGCTCCCGTTAGCTATGGCTACACCTTC. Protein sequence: CSAPVSYGYTF.

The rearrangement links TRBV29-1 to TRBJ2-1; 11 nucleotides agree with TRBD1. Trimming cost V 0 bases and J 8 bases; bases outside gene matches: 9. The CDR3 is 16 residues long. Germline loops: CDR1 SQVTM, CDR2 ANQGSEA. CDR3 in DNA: TGCAGCGTTGAAGACCTCCTGGGGGACAGGGGGGATGAGCAGTTCTTC. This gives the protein CSVEDLLGDRGDEQFF.

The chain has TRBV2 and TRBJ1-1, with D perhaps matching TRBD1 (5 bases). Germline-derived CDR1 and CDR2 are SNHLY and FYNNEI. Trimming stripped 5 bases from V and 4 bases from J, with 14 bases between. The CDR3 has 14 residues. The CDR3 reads CASSSWGAGTEAFF. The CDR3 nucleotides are TGTGCCAGCAGTTCTTGGGGCGCCGGCACTGAAGCTTTCTTT.

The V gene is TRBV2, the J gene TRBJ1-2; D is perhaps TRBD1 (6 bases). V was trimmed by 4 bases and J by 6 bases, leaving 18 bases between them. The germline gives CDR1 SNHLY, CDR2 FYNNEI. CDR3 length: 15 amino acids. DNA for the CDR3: TGTGCCAGCAGTGGTGTGGGGGCGCCAAAGGATGGCTACACCTTC. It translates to CASSGVGAPKDGYTF.

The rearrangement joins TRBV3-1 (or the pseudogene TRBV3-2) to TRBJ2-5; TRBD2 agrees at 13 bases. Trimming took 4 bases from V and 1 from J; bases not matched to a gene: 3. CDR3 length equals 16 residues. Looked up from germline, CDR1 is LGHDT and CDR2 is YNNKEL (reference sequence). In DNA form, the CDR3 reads TGTGCCAGCAGCCGACTAGCGGGGGGTCCCCAAGAGACCCAGTACTTC. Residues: CASSRLAGGPQETQYF.

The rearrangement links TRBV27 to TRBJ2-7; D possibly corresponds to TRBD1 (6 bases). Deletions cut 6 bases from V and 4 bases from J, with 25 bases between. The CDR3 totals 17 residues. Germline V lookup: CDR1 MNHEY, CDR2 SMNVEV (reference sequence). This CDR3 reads CASSPRDGTKGEYEQYF. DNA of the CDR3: TGTGCCAGCAGCCCGAGGGACGGGACGAAGGGGGAATACGAGCAGTACTTC.